This record looks at one T cell receptor beta chain sequence and its context. The repertoire was sequenced with immunoSEQ multiplex PCR; TCRdb's copy has only in-frame clones and lacks some. The table shows tens of thousands of clones, with around 89% occurring only once. This sample stems from a study of T cell changes during pregnancy in multiple sclerosis. Between the trimmed V and J ends, which lost 3 bases and 3 bases, there was a span of 9 bases. This CDR3 is 13 amino acids long. The germline V gene encodes CDR1 SGHTS and CDR2 YDEGEE. Here the sequenced sample was CD4+ T cells from peripheral blood mononuclear cells, taken in the first trimester of pregnancy. The receptor was derived from a female donor with multiple sclerosis, enrolled in a pregnancy study. The chain is built from TRBV5-8 and TRBJ1-2; no clear D gene. Here the CDR3 DNA reads TGTGCCAGCAGCTCCGACACCTACTATGGCTACACCTTC. Encoded protein: CASSSDTYYGYTF.